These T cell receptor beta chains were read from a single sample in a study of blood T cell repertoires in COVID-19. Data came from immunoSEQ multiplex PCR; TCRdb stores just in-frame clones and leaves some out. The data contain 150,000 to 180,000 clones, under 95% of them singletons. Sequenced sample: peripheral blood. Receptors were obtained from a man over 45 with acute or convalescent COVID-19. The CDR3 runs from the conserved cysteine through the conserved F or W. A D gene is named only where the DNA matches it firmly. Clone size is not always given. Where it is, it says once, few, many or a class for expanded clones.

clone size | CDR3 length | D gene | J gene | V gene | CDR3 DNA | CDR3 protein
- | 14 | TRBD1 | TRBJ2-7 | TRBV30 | TGTGCCTGGAGTGTAGCCGACAGGGTCAACGAGCAGTACTTC | CAWSVADRVNEQYF
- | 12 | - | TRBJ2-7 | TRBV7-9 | TGTGCCAGCAGTTCAGGTAGTGGCGAGCAGTACTTC | CASSSGSGEQYF
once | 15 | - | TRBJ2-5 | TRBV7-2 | TGTGCCAGCAGCTTAGTTGGGCACGGCCAAGAGACCCAGTACTTC | CASSLVGHGQETQYF
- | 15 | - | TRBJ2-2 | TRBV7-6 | TGTGCCAGCAGCCAGGGGTCTGGGAACACCGGGGAGCTGTTTTTT | CASSQGSGNTGELFF
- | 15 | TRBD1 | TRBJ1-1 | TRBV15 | TGTGCCACCAGCAGGCCGACAGGGGTCAACACTGAAGCTTTCTTT | CATSRPTGVNTEAFF
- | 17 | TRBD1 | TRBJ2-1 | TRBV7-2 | TGTGCCAGCAGCCGTGAAACCGGGACAGGGTTCTACAATGAGCAGTTCTTC | CASSRETGTGFYNEQFF
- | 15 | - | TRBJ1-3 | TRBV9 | TGTGCCAGCAGCCCCCCAGGGCTGATAGGAAACACCATATATTTT | CASSPPGLIGNTIYF
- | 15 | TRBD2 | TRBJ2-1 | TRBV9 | TGTGCCAGCAGCCTTACTAGCGGGAGTACCAATGAGCAGTTCTTC | CASSLTSGSTNEQFF
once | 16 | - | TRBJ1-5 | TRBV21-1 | TGTGCCAGCAGGGGGACAGGGGGCAGGTATAGTCAGCCCCAGCATTTT | CASRGTGGRYSQPQHF
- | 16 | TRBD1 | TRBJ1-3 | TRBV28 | TGTGCCAGCAGTTTATTCGGCCAGGGGGCTGGAAACACCATATATTTT | CASSLFGQGAGNTIYF
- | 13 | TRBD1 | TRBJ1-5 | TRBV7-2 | TGTGCCAGCGGGACAGGGTACGATCAGCCCCAGCATTTT | CASGTGYDQPQHF
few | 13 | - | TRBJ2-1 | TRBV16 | TGTGCCAGCAGCCAGGTTAGTGGTGGTGAGCAGTTCTTC | CASSQVSGGEQFF
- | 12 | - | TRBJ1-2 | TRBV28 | TGTGCCAGCAGTGCCCGGGGAAATGGCTACACCTTC | CASSARGNGYTF
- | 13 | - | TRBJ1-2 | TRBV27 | TGTGCCAGCAGTTCCGGGGATAACTATGGCTACACCTTC | CASSSGDNYGYTF
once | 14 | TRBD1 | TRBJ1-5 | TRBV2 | TGTGCCAGCGGACAGGGGTCCCGCAATCAGCCCCAGCATTTT | CASGQGSRNQPQHF
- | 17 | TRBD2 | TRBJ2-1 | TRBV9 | TGTGCCAGCAGCCCGCGAAGCGGCGGGGGACTCCTCAATGAGCAGTTCTTC | CASSPRSGGGLLNEQFF
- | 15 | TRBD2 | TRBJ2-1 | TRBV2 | TGTGCCAGTAGGAGAAGCGGGAGCTTCGACAATGAGCAGTTCTTC | CASRRSGSFDNEQFF
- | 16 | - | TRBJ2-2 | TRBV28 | TGTGCCAGCACCCCCGGGGGTGACAGGGACCCCGGGGAGCTGTTTTTT | CASTPGGDRDPGELFF
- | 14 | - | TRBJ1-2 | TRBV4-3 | TGCGCCAGCAGCCAAGATGGAGCGGCGGGAGGCTACACCTTC | CASSQDGAAGGYTF
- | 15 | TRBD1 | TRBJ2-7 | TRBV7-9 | TGTGCCAGCAGCCCCCCCGGGACAGGGGGTATCGAGCAGTACTTC | CASSPPGTGGIEQYF
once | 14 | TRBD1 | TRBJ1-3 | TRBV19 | TGTGCCAGTAGTCGGGGACAGGGCGGAAACACCATATATTTT | CASSRGQGGNTIYF
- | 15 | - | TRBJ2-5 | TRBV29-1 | TGCAGCGTCCAAGCCAGCGGATCCGTTCAAGAGACCCAGTACTTC | CSVQASGSVQETQYF
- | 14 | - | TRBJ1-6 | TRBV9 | TGTGCCAGCAGCGGGGGAGGAGTAAATTCACCCCTCCACTTT | CASSGGGVNSPLHF
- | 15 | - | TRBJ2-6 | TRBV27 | TGTGCCAGCAGCCGGGGTACCTCTGGGGCCAACGTCCTGACTTTC | CASSRGTSGANVLTF
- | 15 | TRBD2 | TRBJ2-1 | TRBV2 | TGTGCCAGCAGCACAAGCGGGGGCCCACCGCCTGAGCAGTTCTTC | CASSTSGGPPPEQFF
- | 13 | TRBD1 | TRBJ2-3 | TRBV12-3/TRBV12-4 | TGTGCCAGCACCCAAAGGGACAGAGATACGCAGTATTTT | CASTQRDRDTQYF
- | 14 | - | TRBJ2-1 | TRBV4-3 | TGCGCCAGCAGCCAAGAACTAGTGGACAATGAGCAGTTCTTC | CASSQELVDNEQFF
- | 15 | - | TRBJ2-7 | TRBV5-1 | TGCGCCAGCAGCTTGGCTGGCGAGGTTACCTACGAGCAGTACTTC | CASSLAGEVTYEQYF
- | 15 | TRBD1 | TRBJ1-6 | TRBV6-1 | TGTGCCAGCAGTTCCCCAACAGGGGTGGATTCACCCCTCCACTTT | CASSSPTGVDSPLHF
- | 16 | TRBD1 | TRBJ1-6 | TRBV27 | TGTGCCAGCAGAGGACAGGTCTTCTCCTATAATTCACCCCTCCACTTT | CASRGQVFSYNSPLHF
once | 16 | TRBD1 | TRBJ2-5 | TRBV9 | TGTGCCAGCAGCGTAGTAGGACAGGGAGCGCAAGAGACCCAGTACTTC | CASSVVGQGAQETQYF
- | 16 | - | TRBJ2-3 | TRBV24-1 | TGTGCCACCAGTGGGGGTCTGGCGGGGATGCCAGATACGCAGTATTTT | CATSGGLAGMPDTQYF
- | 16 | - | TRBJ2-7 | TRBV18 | TGTGCCAGCTCACCTCTCCCGGGACTCAAAGACTACGAGCAGTACTTC | CASSPLPGLKDYEQYF
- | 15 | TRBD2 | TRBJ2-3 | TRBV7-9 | TGTGCCAGCAGCTCCGGGACTAGCGGGGGAGATACGCAGTATTTT | CASSSGTSGGDTQYF
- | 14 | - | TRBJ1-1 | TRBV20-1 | TGCAGTGCTAGTCAAACTCGGGGGTCCACTGAAGCTTTCTTT | CSASQTRGSTEAFF
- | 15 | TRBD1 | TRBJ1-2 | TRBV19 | TGTGCCAGTAGTACCCCCGGGACAGGGGGTTCTGGCTACACCTTC | CASSTPGTGGSGYTF
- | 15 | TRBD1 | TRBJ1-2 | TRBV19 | TGTGCCAGTAGTACGACAGGGGGCGCAAGCTATGGCTACACCTTC | CASSTTGGASYGYTF
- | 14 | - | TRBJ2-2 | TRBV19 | TGTGCCAGTATGGCCAGATTAAACACCGGGGAGCTGTTTTTT | CASMARLNTGELFF
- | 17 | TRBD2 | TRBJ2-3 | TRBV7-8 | TGTGCCAGCAGCCCGCGAACTAGCGGGAGTACGACAGATACGCAGTATTTT | CASSPRTSGSTTDTQYF
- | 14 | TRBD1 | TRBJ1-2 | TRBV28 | TGTGCCAGCAGAACTCCGGGACAGGGTTATGGCTACACCTTC | CASRTPGQGYGYTF
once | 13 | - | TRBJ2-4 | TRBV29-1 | TGCAGCGCCGAGCTAGCGGCCAAAAACATTCAGTACTTC | CSAELAAKNIQYF